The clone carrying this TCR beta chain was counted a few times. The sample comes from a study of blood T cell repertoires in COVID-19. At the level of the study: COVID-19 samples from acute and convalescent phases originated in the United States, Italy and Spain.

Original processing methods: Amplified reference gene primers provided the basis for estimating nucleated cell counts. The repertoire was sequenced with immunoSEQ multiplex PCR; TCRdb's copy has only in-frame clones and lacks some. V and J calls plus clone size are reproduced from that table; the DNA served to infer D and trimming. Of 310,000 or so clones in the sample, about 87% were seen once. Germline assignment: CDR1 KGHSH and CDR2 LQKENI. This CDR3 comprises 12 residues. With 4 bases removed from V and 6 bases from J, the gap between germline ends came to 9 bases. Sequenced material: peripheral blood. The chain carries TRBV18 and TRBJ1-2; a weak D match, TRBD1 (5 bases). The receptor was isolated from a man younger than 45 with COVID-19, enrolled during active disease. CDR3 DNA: TGTGCCAGCTCACTCCAGGGTCATGGCTACACCTTC. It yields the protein CASSLQGHGYTF.